Here is one TCR beta chain with its context. Its target antigen remains unknown. Base qualities are not provided; no much larger clone lies one nucleotide away. The T-cell fraction in tumor and uninvolved lung tissue was provided by TCR sequencing with the immunoSEQ assay. On the study's bioinformatics: To analyze survival, patients were divided into a high T-cell fraction group (upper tertile) and a low T-cell fraction group (lower two tertiles), and the two groups were compared using a log-rank test. A signed-rank test was used to test differences in T-cell fraction between paired tumor and uninvolved lung samples. TCRdb took this table from immuneACCESS and kept in-frame rearrangements with V and J called. Such tables lack part of the clones; where checked against another copy, unresolved V genes explain under half of the gap, and the rest is unexplained. V and J calls and clone size are as listed in that table; D and trimming were resolved from the DNA. Here the sample has some 15,000 clones; 65% to 90% occur a single time. Clones ranked in the top ten supply 15% to 20% of the sample.

The first patient joined ICON in 2016, and enrollment wrapped up when the last patient was enrolled in September 2018. A subcohort of roughly 71 patients provided fresh tumor and matched uninvolved tissue for in-depth immune analyses, with TCR sequencing among those analyses. DNA for TCR sequencing was isolated from bulk tissue, and no cell sorting was done. The CDR3, cysteine through phenylalanine, is 14 amino acids long. The CDR3 DNA has 42 bases and is translated from base 1. V loses 4 bases, J loses 1 base, and the germline ends lie 7 bases apart. CDR1 SNHLY and CDR2 FYNNEI were looked up in the germline V gene. This record comes from a study of tumor-infiltrating lymphocytes in localized non-small cell lung cancer (dated by TCRdb to the early 2020s). For context, the study as a whole: The cohort covered several histologies, both smokers and never-smokers, and patients whose samples were collected after neoadjuvant chemotherapy. Resected tumor tissue and uninvolved lung tissue described as non-adjacent to the tumor were contributed by each patient, with both tissues obtained from the same patient. TCR sequencing was one of several integrated assays, alongside flow cytometry, multiplex immunofluorescence, RNA-seq, exome sequencing and proteomics, applied to the same patients. The overall ICON cohort comprised around 150 surgical patients with localized non-small cell lung cancer whose tumors were resected. The paired tumor versus uninvolved lung comparison of immunoSEQ T-cell fraction included some 50 patients.

Paper-wide results and their limitations: Because different assays used different pieces of the same tissue, technical variation could not be distinguished from intratumor heterogeneity. Higher T cell infiltration in tumors than in uninvolved lung tissue was supported by TCRbeta sequencing, consistent with immunofluorescence CD3 counts. Because assay coverage varied across patients depending on available tissue quantity, TCR sequencing was performed for only a subset of the cohort. TCR-derived T-cell fraction did not differ between the flow cytometry-defined immunotypes IM1 (good prognosis) and IM2 (poor prognosis). Recurrence-free survival showed no association with tumor T-cell fraction from TCR sequencing (p = 0.61).

Rearrangement joined TRBV2 to TRBJ2-2, and the D gene may be TRBD1, 6 bases matching. This receptor was obtained from a human donor with non-small cell lung cancer. The material sequenced was lung tumor tissue. The CDR3 is CASSGQVNTGELFF. The nucleotide sequence reads as follows: TGTGCCAGCAGTGGACAGGTGAACACCGGGGAGCTGTTTTTT.